These 14 T cell receptor beta chains were sequenced from one sample in a study of blood T cell repertoires in COVID-19. Generated by immunoSEQ multiplex PCR, the TCRdb table keeps only in-frame clones and is missing some. The repertoire holds 150,000 to 200,000 clones, over 80% seen once, with 13% in the top ten. Sequenced sample: PBMCs or T cells enriched from blood (not recorded which). These receptors were obtained from a woman in her sixties or seventies who had recovered from COVID-19.

This chain uses TRBV2 with TRBJ1-2; 8 bases map to TRBD1. V lost 7 bases to trimming and J lost 4 bases; unmatched junction nucleotides: 2. Germline CDR1 SNHLY, CDR2 FYNNEI. CDR3 size: 12 residues. CDR3 sequence reads: CASKGTGYGYTF. DNA for the CDR3: TGTGCCAGCAAAGGGACAGGCTATGGCTACACCTTC.

This clone was found a few times. The chain carries TRBV28 and TRBJ1-2; D is ambiguous. Germline V gene data show CDR1 as MDHEN and CDR2 as SYDVKM. The CDR3 totals 14 residues. The V gene lost 6 bases and the J gene lost 4 bases, with 15 bases spanning the gap. As DNA, the CDR3 is TGTGCCAGCAGATCAAGTCTTCGGGGCTATGGCTACACCTTC. This codes for CASRSSLRGYGYTF.

The rearrangement joins TRBV2 to TRBJ2-3; 7 bases line up with TRBD1. The germline gives CDR1 SNHLY, CDR2 FYNNEI. V shed 7 bases and J 2 bases; nucleotides not matched to a gene: 3. The CDR3 is made up of 13 amino acids. The CDR3 DNA reads as TGTGCCAGCACAGGGGGTAACACAGATACGCAGTATTTT. It is translated as CASTGGNTDTQYF.

This chain connects TRBV19 to TRBJ1-1; 8 bases are shared with TRBD1. Per the germline V gene, CDR1 is LNHDA and CDR2 is SQIVND (reference sequence). This CDR3 region has 15 residues. With V trimmed by 5 bases and J by 3 bases, 8 bases remained unmatched. The CDR3 DNA follows: TGTGCCAGTAGTGGGTACAGGGGGGAGTACACTGAAGCTTTCTTT. Its protein is CASSGYRGEYTEAFF. The whole variable domain, filled in from reference TRBV19 and TRBJ1-1, reads DGGITQSPKYLFRKEGQNVTLSCEQNLNHDAMYWYRQDPGQGLRLIYYSQIVNDFQKGDIAEGYSVSREKKESFPLTVTSAQKNPTAFYLCASSGYRGEYTEAFFGQGTRLTVV.

The chain recombines TRBV19 with TRBJ1-1, with D perhaps matching TRBD1 (5 bases). The V gene lost 2 bases and the J gene lost 3 bases, with 10 bases spanning the gap. Germline CDR1 and CDR2: LNHDA and SQIVND (reference sequence). The CDR3 extends over 14 amino acids. CDR3 bases: TGTGCCAGTAGTATACGGGGGGGAGACACTGAAGCTTTCTTT. This translates into CASSIRGGDTEAFF.

In this sample, this clone turned up many times. The chain has TRBV6-5 and TRBJ2-5, with 10 bases identical to TRBD2. The germline V gene has CDR1 MNHEY and CDR2 SVGAGI. The V gene end was trimmed by 5 bases and the J gene end by 5 bases; junction bases not matched to a gene: 5. This CDR3 has 14 amino acids. CDR3 DNA sequence: TGTGCCAGCAGTATAGCGGGGGGTGGGGAGACCCAGTACTTC. This codes for CASSIAGGGETQYF.

The J gene is TRBJ1-5, the V gene TRBV30, with a possible D match to TRBD1 (6 bases). V dropped 0 bases and J dropped 9 bases, with 12 bases sitting between them. The germline gives CDR1 GTSNPN, CDR2 SVGIG (reference sequence). The CDR3 is 13 amino acids. This CDR3 is CAWSVQGETPQHF. The CDR3 DNA reads TGTGCCTGGAGTGTACAGGGTGAAACGCCCCAGCATTTT.

V and J are TRBV19 and TRBJ1-5, with a tentative D call TRBD1 (5 bases). Germline loops: CDR1 LNHDA, CDR2 SQIVND (reference sequence). CDR3 length equals 13 residues. The V end lost 4 bases, the J end lost 4 bases, and 8 bases lay between the germline ends. CDR3 bases: TGTGCCAGTAGTAGGGGCCCTAATCAGCCCCAGCATTTT. Translated, it gives CASSRGPNQPQHF. Variable domain in full (rest from reference TRBV19 and TRBJ1-5): DGGITQSPKYLFRKEGQNVTLSCEQNLNHDAMYWYRQDPGQGLRLIYYSQIVNDFQKGDIAEGYSVSREKKESFPLTVTSAQKNPTAFYLCASSRGPNQPQHFGDGTRLSIL.

V is TRBV30 and J is TRBJ2-7; TRBD1 or TRBD2 may be the D gene (7 bases each). The V gene lost 8 bases and the J gene lost 2 bases, with 19 bases spanning the gap. Germline values: CDR1 GTSNPN, CDR2 SVGIG (reference sequence). The CDR3 has 14 amino acids. CDR3 DNA: TGTGCCGGGGGGGATCAGGGGGTCGCCTACGAGCAGTACTTC. Amino acid sequence: CAGGDQGVAYEQYF.

The genes are TRBV4-1 and TRBJ2-7, with no clear D. Germline V CDR1 and CDR2: MGHRA, YSYEKL. V lost 3 bases and J 4 bases, leaving 13 bases between the germline ends. The CDR3 length is 14 residues. In DNA, the CDR3 is TGCGCCAGCAGCCAGGCGGAGAGTGCATACGAGCAGTACTTC. As protein: CASSQAESAYEQYF.

This clone was observed once. The chain has TRBV3-1 (or the pseudogene TRBV3-2) and TRBJ2-2, with D uncertain. This CDR3 region has 14 residues. Germline CDR1 reads LGHDT; CDR2 reads YNNKEL (reference sequence). V lost 4 bases, J lost 3 bases, and 9 bases lay in between. CDR3 DNA: TGTGCCAGCAGCCCGCTCGGGTACACCGGGGAGCTGTTTTTT. Translated, it gives CASSPLGYTGELFF.

The chain uses TRBV6-2 or TRBV6-3 and TRBJ2-1; D gene uncertain. CDR1 is MNHEY, CDR2 SVGEGT, per germline. V gave up 3 bases and J gave up 1 base, with 7 bases separating them. The length of the CDR3 is 14 residues. The CDR3 reads CASSYDLSYNEQFF. Here the CDR3 DNA reads TGTGCCAGCAGTTATGACTTGTCCTACAATGAGCAGTTCTTC.

The chain employs TRBV2 and TRBJ1-6; 7 nucleotides line up with TRBD1. J gave up 6 bases and V 6 bases, and 8 bases lay outside the gene matches. There are 15 residues in the CDR3. Looked up from germline, CDR1 is SNHLY and CDR2 is FYNNEI. For the CDR3, the DNA is TGTGCCAGCAGAAGAAGGACAGGCCCTAATTCACCCCTCCACTTT. Translating it yields CASRRRTGPNSPLHF.

J is TRBJ2-5 and V is TRBV7-2, with 9 bases aligning to TRBD2. CDR3 length: 14 residues. Germline V lookup: CDR1 SGHTA, CDR2 FQGNSA. Trimming at V came to 2 bases and at J to 8 bases, leaving 6 bases not matched to a gene. The DNA for the CDR3 is TGTGCCAGCAGCTTATGGGCGGGGGGGCTCACCCAGTACTTC. This translates into CASSLWAGGLTQYF.